In this sample, the clone carrying this T cell receptor (beta chain) turned up a few times. The CDR3 runs to 13 residues. CDR1 and CDR2 from the germline V gene are DFQATT and SNEGSKA (reference sequence). Trimming left V 5 bases short and J 4 bases short, with 14 bases between. The time point: sample taken at primary tumor resection. This specimen belongs to a study of spatial heterogeneity in lung cancer. TCRdb analysed the 5' RACE reads with MiXCR anew, one entry per CDR3 protein. The sample lists some 41,000 distinct CDR3 sequences; 6.8% were seen once. This sequence was found in a female donor with early-stage non-small cell lung cancer. Sequencing was performed on PBMCs, taken at surgery. J is TRBJ1-1 and V is TRBV20-1; D is undetermined. The CDR3 nucleotides are TGCAGTGCTTCAAGGACCTCTGGCACTGAAGCTTTCTTT. Its translation is CSASRTSGTEAFF.